This T cell receptor (beta chain) is drawn from a study of human T cells and chemical hapten exposure. As for the study in general: Sensitization applied 2% DPC to about 2 cm by about 2 cm of upper inner arm skin. Predominantly women, the patients had alopecia areata, totalis or universalis.

Time point indicated: patch test 2, 6 weeks after DPC sensitization. Treatment indicated: therapeutic diphenylcyclopropenone sensitization with weekly scalp DPC. Via MiXCR, TCRdb re-called the RACE reads, giving one row per CDR3 protein. The data contain 80,000 to 100,000 distinct CDR3 sequences, 9.3% of them seen just once; the ten biggest clones take up more than 2%. This clonotype has a handful of counts. Germline is not matched at one junction end, which may reflect a read error. The sample in question was whole blood, obtained in connection with sensitization to the hapten diphenylcyclopropenone (DPC). This clonotype was obtained from a woman between 40 and 50 years old with alopecia areata. Some clones in this sample may be carry-over from other donors' samples.

This CDR3 reads CASSLDWGYEQYF. The CDR3 DNA reads as TGTGCTAGCAGCTTAGATTGGGGTTACGAGCAGTACTTC. The gene calls are TRBV7-7 and TRBJ2-7; no definite D call. Germline CDR1 reads SSHAT; CDR2 reads FNYEAQ (reference sequence). CDR3 length equals 13 residues.